This T cell receptor (beta chain) was captured in a study of T cell repertoires in cytomegalovirus infection. Study summary: CMV epitopes in the study were HLA-C-restricted (recently identified) and HLA-B-restricted (well studied). Regarding the study as a whole: HLA-C-restricted TCR beta clonotypes specific for CMV led the ex vivo response.

The V gene end was trimmed by 4 bases and the J gene end by 1 base; junction bases not matched to a gene: 7. Per the germline V gene, CDR1 is SGHTA and CDR2 is FQGNSA. The CDR3 runs to 16 residues. One entry per CDR3 protein results from TCRdb running MiXCR on the reads. The top ten hold about two fifths of the sample, which has 450,000 to 600,000 distinct CDR3 sequences, about two fifths seen once. As regards this clonotype: What it binds is unknown.

This receptor was obtained from a human donor in good health (CMV status not recorded). Some clones in this sample may be carry-over from other donors' samples. V gene TRBV7-2 combines with J gene TRBJ2-1; 7 bases match TRBD1. Sequencing was performed on cultured PBMCs, taken from culture after CMV antigen stimulation. This chain's CDR3 is CASSSRQGWSYNEQFF. In DNA, the CDR3 is TGTGCCAGCAGCTCGAGACAGGGATGGTCCTACAATGAGCAGTTCTTC.